This T cell receptor (beta chain) was found in a study of shared T cell receptors in the human thymus. V was pared by 2 bases and J by 5 bases, with 9 bases of the junction left unmatched. This CDR3 is built from 18 residues. Per the germline V gene, CDR1 is KGHSH and CDR2 is LQKENI. Clones were sequenced by immunoSEQ multiplex PCR, and TCRdb holds only the in-frame ones, with some missing. The sample records 630,000 or so clones, around 87% being singletons. In addition, the sample was reused for a study of human thymus T cells.

The TCR originated in a boy younger than two with a congenital heart defect. The chain is built from TRBV18 and TRBJ2-1; 13 bases match TRBD2. What was sequenced was thymocytes. CDR3 loop: CASSPTTSGGHTNNEQFF. DNA of the CDR3: TGTGCCAGCTCACCAACGACTAGCGGGGGGCACACTAACAATGAGCAGTTCTTC.